This T cell receptor beta chain was sequenced during a study of T cell responses to AZD1222 COVID-19 vaccine. Across the whole study: Analysis merged second doses at about 4 or about 12 weeks.

General observations from the study: Donors skewed white British and female; clonal diversity was possibly underestimated. An increase in Spike-specific TCR breadth and depth was observed after two AZD1222 doses. The study sampled repertoires only after the peak T cell response.

Note on this clone: The antigen is unknown.

Clones were sequenced by immunoSEQ multiplex PCR, and TCRdb holds only the in-frame ones, with some missing. Of under 100,000 clones listed, 70% to 90% are singletons. Trimming stripped 0 bases from V and 6 bases from J, with 12 bases between. CDR3 length equals 15 residues. The germline gives CDR1 SGHVS, CDR2 FNYEAQ. This clonotype was sampled from an adult in good health. Sequences were derived from peripheral blood, sampled on day 0 of AZD1222 vaccination. The V call is TRBV7-6, the J call TRBJ2-1; D unresolved. Here the CDR3 reads CASSLAWAAANEQFF. CDR3 nucleotide sequence: TGTGCCAGCAGCTTAGCGTGGGCCGCAGCCAATGAGCAGTTCTTC.